This TCR beta chain was identified in a study of technical replicates of blood from several donors. Trimming left V 7 bases short and J 0 bases short, with 14 bases between. This CDR3 contains 15 residues. In germline, CDR1 is SGHVS, CDR2 FQNEAQ. Measured with immunoSEQ multiplex PCR; TCRdb has only the in-frame clones, and not every one. The table includes around 68,000 clones, around 97% detected once. The sample consisted of T cells isolated from PBMCs. The chain is built from TRBV7-8 and TRBJ2-3, with D possibly TRBD1 on 5 matching bases. The receptor was derived from a human donor in good health. The CDR3 here is CASNRQQTSTDTQYF. Here the CDR3 DNA reads TGTGCCAGCAACCGACAGCAAACTAGCACAGATACGCAGTATTTT.